This TCR beta chain was identified during a study of blood T cell repertoires in COVID-19. As for the study in general: PBMCs, B-cell-depleted T cells, or T cells provided the cDNA or gDNA that made up the material.

Per the original methods: Amplification of reference gene primers was used by the study to estimate nucleated cell counts. This table comes from immunoSEQ multiplex PCR, and its TCRdb copy is limited to in-frame clones, with some not included. V, J and clone size reflect that table, while D and trimming were determined from the DNA. Of 18,000 or so clones listed, over 60% are singletons. With 3 bases removed from V and 7 bases from J, the gap between germline ends came to 13 bases. The CDR3 contains 14 residues. CDR1 and CDR2 from the germline V gene are SGHVS and FQNEAQ. The sequenced sample was peripheral blood. This TCR came from a man between 70 and 80 years old with COVID-19, enrolled during active disease. The rearrangement joins TRBV7-8 to TRBJ1-5; D is perhaps TRBD1 (5 bases). DNA of the CDR3: TGTGCCAGCAGCTTTGTGGGGCGAGAACAGCCCCAGCATTTT. Protein: CASSFVGREQPQHF.